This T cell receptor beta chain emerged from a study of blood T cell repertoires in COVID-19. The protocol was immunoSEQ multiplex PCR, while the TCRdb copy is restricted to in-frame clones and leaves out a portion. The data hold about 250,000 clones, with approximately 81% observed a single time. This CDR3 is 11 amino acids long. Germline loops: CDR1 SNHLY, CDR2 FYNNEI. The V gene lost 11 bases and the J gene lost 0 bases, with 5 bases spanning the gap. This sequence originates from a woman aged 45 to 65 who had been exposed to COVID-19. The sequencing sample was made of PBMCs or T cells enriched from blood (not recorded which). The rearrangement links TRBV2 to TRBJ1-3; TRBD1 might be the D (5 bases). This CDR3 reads CAGASGNTIYF. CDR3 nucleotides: TGTGCCGGGGCCTCTGGAAACACCATATATTTT.